These T cell receptor beta chains were read from a single sample in a study of cytomegalovirus exposure and HLA in healthy donors. Method: immunoSEQ multiplex PCR; TCRdb's copy keeps in-frame clones and lacks some. The data show roughly 150,000 clones, with more than 75% seen just once and approximately 2.5% held by the top ten. Input material: PBMCs. The receptors were sampled from a woman under 30 in good health and CMV-seronegative. CDR3s include the opening cysteine and the closing phenylalanine or tryptophan. Each record gives: V gene, clone size, J gene, D gene, CDR3 DNA, CDR3 protein. A D gene is named only where the DNA matches it firmly. The size field is filled for only some rows; it gives once, few, many or a size class.

TRBV7-2	once	TRBJ2-5	TRBD2	TGTGCCAGCAGCTTCCGGCGGGGGGGAGAGACCCAGTACTTC	CASSFRRGGETQYF
TRBV5-1	once	TRBJ1-2	TRBD1	TGCGCCAGCAGCTTGGAAGGGACAGGGAGCTATGGCTACACCTTC	CASSLEGTGSYGYTF
TRBV5-6	NA	TRBJ1-2	TRBD1	TGTGCCAGCAGCTTCCTGGGACAGCCCCTCTATGGCTACACCTTC	CASSFLGQPLYGYTF
TRBV19	NA	TRBJ2-7	NA	TGTGCCCCCCTAACGGTCTCCTACGAGCAGTACTTC	CAPLTVSYEQYF
TRBV5-1	NA	TRBJ1-2	TRBD1	TGCGCCAGCAGCTTTTGGACAGGGGGCGAACTAGTCGATGGCTACACCTTC	CASSFWTGGELVDGYTF
TRBV11-3	NA	TRBJ2-7	TRBD2	TGTGCCAGCAGCTCTAGGGAGCTAGCGGGAGGGTACGAGCAGTACTTC	CASSSRELAGGYEQYF
TRBV27	NA	TRBJ2-3	NA	TGTGCCAGCAGTTTAAATCCTATCGCTAGCACAGATACGCAGTATTTT	CASSLNPIASTDTQYF
TRBV6-4	NA	TRBJ2-7	NA	TGTGCCAGCAGCCCTGGGGGCAGGGGTACCTACGAGCAGTACTTC	CASSPGGRGTYEQYF
TRBV30	NA	TRBJ1-4	NA	TGTGCCTGGAGTGTAAGGTTGGGCCTACTGTTTTTT	CAWSVRLGLLFF
TRBV5-5	NA	TRBJ1-5	NA	TGTGCCAGCAGCTTGAGGCAGGGTCAGGGCAATCAGCCCCAGCATTTT	CASSLRQGQGNQPQHF
TRBV2	NA	TRBJ2-6	NA	TGTGCCAGTATAGACAGCTCTGGGGCCAACGTCCTGACTTTC	CASIDSSGANVLTF
TRBV7-2	NA	TRBJ2-7	NA	TGTGCCAGCACCAGACAGCCCGCTGGCGACGAGCAGTACTTC	CASTRQPAGDEQYF